These 8 T cell receptor beta chains share one sample of origin, sequenced in a study of Tregs in tolerant kidney transplant recipients. Produced via immunoSEQ multiplex PCR; TCRdb's table is partial and in-frame only. The repertoire has some 64,000 clones, 98% of them found once; the top ten carry approximately 0.34%. The specimen was Tregs from blood, collected before the transplant. Every receptor here comes from a human donor who received a combined kidney and bone marrow transplant.

The CDR3 loop reads CASRGEGGYTF. DNA for the CDR3: TGTGCCAGCAGGGGGGAGGGTGGCTACACCTTC. J is TRBJ1-2 and V is TRBV2; possibly TRBD1 for D (5 bases). The CDR3 spans 11 residues. Germline values: CDR1 SNHLY, CDR2 FYNNEI. Between the trimmed V and J ends, which lost 6 bases and 7 bases, there was a span of 9 bases.

CDR3 residues: CASSPRGEPADTQYF. Here the CDR3 DNA reads TGTGCCAGCAGCCCCAGGGGAGAGCCAGCAGATACGCAGTATTTT. The V gene is TRBV28, the J gene TRBJ2-3; D perhaps matches TRBD1 (6 bases). Per germline, CDR1 MDHEN and CDR2 SYDVKM. CDR3 length: 15 residues. V was clipped by 6 bases and J by 4 bases, with 17 bases between them.

The chain has TRBV11-2 and TRBJ2-7; D gene ambiguous. The CDR3 totals 11 residues. The germline V and J ends were trimmed by 5 bases and 1 base, with 3 bases remaining between them. Germline loops: CDR1 SGHAT, CDR2 FQNNGV. The CDR3 DNA reads as TGTGCCAGCAGCACTTCCTACGAGCAGTACTTC. This encodes CASSTSYEQYF.

The chain combines TRBV30 with TRBJ1-2, with D possibly matching TRBD1 (6 bases). V shed 4 bases and J shed 8 bases, with 14 bases lying between them. Per the germline V gene, CDR1 is GTSNPN and CDR2 is SVGIG (reference sequence). CDR3 length equals 12 residues. The DNA of the CDR3 is TGTGCCTGGACCAGGGGAGGGAACGGCTACACCTTC. As protein: CAWTRGGNGYTF.

The chain employs TRBV19 and TRBJ1-2, with TRBD1 identical over 7 bases. V lost 4 bases, J lost 9 bases, and 11 bases stayed unmatched. This CDR3 region has 14 residues. CDR1 and CDR2 from the germline V gene are LNHDA and SQIVND (reference sequence). The CDR3 spells CASSTGTVRLRYTF. For the CDR3, the DNA is TGTGCCAGTAGTACCGGGACAGTAAGATTACGCTACACCTTC.

This clone was recorded once. The genes are TRBV28 and TRBJ2-1; the match to TRBD2 covers 7 bases. V gave up 4 bases and J gave up 8 bases; unmatched junction bases: 8. CDR3 size: 14 residues. Per germline, CDR1 MDHEN and CDR2 SYDVKM. CDR3 region: CASSYWGGTYEQFF. CDR3 nucleotide sequence: TGTGCCAGCAGTTATTGGGGGGGTACATATGAGCAGTTCTTC.

This chain links TRBV4-3 with TRBJ2-1; TRBD2 agrees at 7 bases. Germline values: CDR1 LGHNA, CDR2 YSLEER. The ends lost 4 bases at V and 3 bases at J; junction bases unmatched: 6. The CDR3 has 15 amino acids. CDR3 loop: CASSRTSGGYNEQFF. The CDR3, as DNA: TGCGCCAGCAGCCGGACCTCGGGGGGCTACAATGAGCAGTTCTTC.

The V call is TRBV6-1, the J call TRBJ2-7, with 8 bases lining up with TRBD2. Germline V gene data show CDR1 as MNHNS and CDR2 as SASEGT. Trimming removed 5 bases from V and 3 bases from J; junction bases left unmatched: 6. The CDR3 consists of 14 residues. The CDR3, as DNA: TGTGCCAGCAGTTCCCGGGGGGGGGACTACGAGCAGTACTTC. This codes for CASSSRGGDYEQYF.